This T cell receptor (beta chain) was retrieved from a study of cytomegalovirus exposure and HLA in healthy donors. Turning to the study itself: The Caucasian-associated ancestry cluster contained approximately 81% of the approximately 400 genotyped donors. Findings of the study overall: The majority of TCR sequences were rare, yet some public TCRs appeared in many donors. Only CMV serostatus was available as immune exposure information.

With 60 Vbeta and 13 Jbeta primers, the PCR was carried out. Sequencing used immunoSEQ multiplex PCR; TCRdb keeps in-frame clones, though not all of them. The table shows around 150,000 clones, with approximately 80% occurring only once. The length of the CDR3 is 15 residues. Germline V gene lookup returns CDR1 SGDLS and CDR2 YYNGEE. Trimming pared 0 bases from V and 5 bases from J, leaving 14 bases between. Points on this clone: The target antigen is unknown.

This chain links TRBV9 with TRBJ2-5; perhaps TRBD2 as D (6 bases). The source material was PBMCs. The sequence came from a man aged 40-49 years in good health and CMV-seropositive. For the CDR3, the DNA is TGTGCCAGCAGCGTAGGGGGAAGCGCGGGGGAGACCCAGTACTTC. Its translation is CASSVGGSAGETQYF.